This record looks at one T cell receptor beta chain sequence and its context. These data originate in a study of human T cells and chemical hapten exposure. Study in general: Among samples, TCR yields varied mainly because of small differences in pooled library volume.

Time point: patch test 1, 2 weeks after DPC sensitization. Treatment: therapeutic diphenylcyclopropenone sensitization with weekly scalp DPC. V gave up 2 bases and J gave up 9 bases, with 11 bases separating them. This CDR3 is built from 13 residues. Germline lookup yields CDR1 SGHDN and CDR2 FVKESK. TCRdb reprocessed the RACE reads via MiXCR and lists one record per CDR3 protein. There are under 130,000 distinct CDR3 sequences in the sample; approximately 11% occur only once, and roughly 3.5% lies in the top ten. The source was whole blood, collected in connection with sensitization to the hapten diphenylcyclopropenone (DPC). This TCR was sampled from a woman aged 40 to 50 with alopecia areata. Some clones in this sample may be carry-over from other donors' samples. The chain carries TRBV14 and TRBJ2-1, with D unresolved. CDR3 nucleotides: TGTGCCAGCAGCCAATCCCGACTTGGTGAGCAGTTCTTC. This translates into CASSQSRLGEQFF.